Listed here are 26 T cell receptor beta chains from one sample, sequenced in a study of T cell repertoires in cytomegalovirus infection. TCRdb ran MiXCR on the reads and lists one entry per CDR3 protein. The table has 100,000 or so distinct CDR3 sequences, approximately 45% seen once; the top ten hold about two thirds. Their specific antigens are unknown. The sample was CD8+ T cells from cultured PBMCs, taken from culture after CMV antigen stimulation. The receptors come from a human donor in good health (CMV status not recorded). Some clones in this sample may be carry-over from other donors' samples.

The table lists this clonotype with a few counts. The chain has TRBV6-1 and TRBJ2-2; D may correspond to TRBD1 or TRBD2 (5 bases each). Germline-derived CDR1 and CDR2 are MNHNS and SASEGT. Trimming cost V 5 bases and J 5 bases, with 12 bases left between them. CDR3 length equals 14 residues. This CDR3 reads CASSSRDQTGELFF. DNA for the CDR3: TGTGCCAGCAGTAGCCGGGACCAAACCGGGGAGCTGTTTTTT.

CDR3 bases: TGTGCCAGCAGTTTAGGGGGACAGGGGTACTACGAGCAGTACTTC. Translating it yields CASSLGGQGYYEQYF. The rearrangement uses TRBV27 and TRBJ2-7; 10 bases line up with TRBD1. Unmatched junction bases numbered 4, after V lost 2 bases and J lost 3 bases. The CDR3 length is 15 residues. Germline V gene sequence: CDR1 MNHEY, CDR2 SMNVEV (reference sequence).

The J gene is TRBJ2-1, the V gene TRBV4-1, with D perhaps TRBD1 or TRBD2 (5 bases each). The CDR3 length is 16 residues. Trimming removed 2 bases from V and 5 bases from J, with 16 bases in between. Germline lookup yields CDR1 MGHRA and CDR2 YSYEKL. This chain's CDR3 is CASSQRHGTADNEQFF. CDR3 nucleotide sequence: TGCGCCAGCAGCCAACGACATGGGACGGCGGACAATGAGCAGTTCTTC.

This clonotype counts as medium-sized (0.01 to 0.1%). The V and J genes are TRBV7-6 and TRBJ1-1, with a tentative D call TRBD1 (5 bases). Trimming stripped 0 bases from V and 3 bases from J, with 11 bases between. CDR3 length: 15 amino acids. The germline V gene encodes CDR1 SGHVS and CDR2 FNYEAQ. The CDR3 sequence: CASSLARPGHTEAFF. The CDR3 nucleotides read TGTGCCAGCAGCTTAGCTAGGCCAGGGCACACTGAAGCTTTCTTT.

This clonotype has just a few counts. The gene calls are TRBV7-9 and TRBJ1-2; 7 bases agree with TRBD1. The CDR3 consists of 17 residues. From germline, CDR1 is SEHNR and CDR2 FQNEAQ (reference sequence). V lost 5 bases to trimming and J lost 0 bases; unmatched junction nucleotides: 12. The CDR3 DNA reads as TGTGCCAGCAGCCCCGAATCAGGGGGGGAGGCTAACTATGGCTACACCTTC. This translates into CASSPESGGEANYGYTF.

This clonotype is termed medium-sized. The chain joins TRBV7-8 to TRBJ2-1; 7 bases align to TRBD1. From germline, CDR1 is SGHVS and CDR2 FQNEAQ. The ends lost 1 base at V and 2 bases at J; junction bases unmatched: 5. The CDR3 covers 16 residues. The CDR3, as DNA: TGTGCCAGCAGCTTAGAGGCAGGGGGAACCTACAATGAGCAGTTCTTC. Translation: CASSLEAGGTYNEQFF.

This chain connects TRBV6-1 to TRBJ1-2; the D gene is possibly TRBD1 (5 bases). CDR1 MNHNS and CDR2 SASEGT come from the germline V gene. V was clipped by 8 bases and J by 2 bases, with 15 bases between them. This CDR3 spans 14 amino acids. CDR3 DNA: TGTGCCAGCCACCCGGCGGGGCAGAACTATGGCTACACCTTC. Translated: CASHPAGQNYGYTF.

This clonotype was observed at least ten times. J is TRBJ2-7 and V is TRBV7-9; D possibly corresponds to TRBD1 (6 bases). Germline V gives CDR1 SEHNR, CDR2 FQNEAQ (reference sequence). Trimming cost V 5 bases and J 2 bases, with 10 bases left between them. This CDR3 contains 13 residues. CDR3 DNA sequence: TGTGCCAGCAGCCTCGGGACAACCTACGAGCAGTACTTC. Its translation is CASSLGTTYEQYF.

J is TRBJ1-2 and V is TRBV4-1; weak D call: TRBD1 (5 bases). The CDR3 is 16 amino acids. In germline, CDR1 is MGHRA, CDR2 YSYEKL. V was trimmed by 0 bases and J by 5 bases, leaving 16 bases between them. The CDR3 nucleotides read TGCGCCAGCAGCCAAGATACGGGCGTGGAGGGGTATGGCTACACCTTC. Its translation is CASSQDTGVEGYGYTF.

This chain connects TRBV24-1 to TRBJ2-2, with unresolved D. The CDR3 contains 14 residues. Germline V gene lookup returns CDR1 KGHDR and CDR2 SFDVKD. The V and J ends lost 4 bases and 1 base respectively, with 6 bases between them. The CDR3 DNA is TGTGCCACCAGTGACGGAATGAACACCGGGGAGCTGTTTTTT. This gives the protein CATSDGMNTGELFF.

This rearrangement joins TRBV7-9 to TRBJ2-2, with D possibly matching TRBD1 (6 bases). V dropped 5 bases and J dropped 6 bases, with 13 bases sitting between them. CDR1 and CDR2 from the germline V gene are SEHNR and FQNEAQ (reference sequence). The CDR3 length is 14 residues. As DNA, the CDR3 is TGTGCCAGCAGCAGACAGGAGTACGCCGGGGAGCTGTTTTTT. It yields the protein CASSRQEYAGELFF.

This clonotype appeared a few times. This chain connects TRBV5-1 to TRBJ1-2; D remains ambiguous. Trimming removed 0 bases at V and 4 bases at J, with 4 bases between. The germline gives CDR1 SGHRS, CDR2 YFSETQ. The CDR3 spans 12 residues. The CDR3 protein is CASSLDGYGYTF. In DNA, the CDR3 is TGCGCCAGCAGCTTGGACGGCTATGGCTACACCTTC.

The chain uses TRBV7-2 and TRBJ2-5; maybe TRBD2 (5 bases). This CDR3 has 13 residues. Germline CDR1 reads SGHTA; CDR2 reads FQGNSA. V lost 5 bases to trimming and J lost 7 bases, with 14 bases between them. The CDR3 coding sequence is TGTGCCAGCAGCCAGTCCGGGGAAGGGACCCAGTACTTC. This codes for CASSQSGEGTQYF.

The chain employs TRBV5-1 and TRBJ2-1; 7 bases line up with TRBD1. Germline CDR1 and CDR2: SGHRS and YFSETQ. V lost 0 bases to trimming and J lost 2 bases; unmatched junction nucleotides: 8. This CDR3 spans 17 amino acids. The CDR3, as DNA: TGCGCCAGCAGCTTGGAGAGGGGGCCCCCCCCCTACAATGAGCAGTTCTTC. Translated: CASSLERGPPPYNEQFF.

In this sample, this clonotype turned up once. J is TRBJ2-3 and V is TRBV27; a possible D gene is TRBD1 (5 bases). The germline V gene has CDR1 MNHEY and CDR2 SMNVEV (reference sequence). The CDR3 is made up of 14 amino acids. The ends were cut back, 8 bases at V and 2 bases at J, with 14 bases in the middle. The CDR3 is CASHLLGATDTQYF. Here the CDR3 DNA reads TGTGCCAGCCACCTATTAGGGGCCACAGATACGCAGTATTTT.

J is TRBJ2-2 and V is TRBV28; D call uncertain. The germline gives CDR1 MDHEN, CDR2 SYDVKM. The CDR3 runs to 15 residues. Deletions cut 8 bases from V and 0 bases from J, with 13 bases between. In DNA, the CDR3 is TGTGCCAGCTCGGGCGGAGTAGCGAACACCGGGGAGCTGTTTTTT. Encoded protein: CASSGGVANTGELFF.

The chain joins TRBV7-6 to TRBJ2-2, with a tentative D call TRBD2 (5 bases). Germline values: CDR1 SGHVS, CDR2 FNYEAQ. This CDR3 has 14 amino acids. V lost 2 bases to trimming and J lost 4 bases, with 8 bases between them. CDR3 amino acids: CASSLRGSTGELFF. The CDR3 DNA reads TGTGCCAGCAGCTTACGGGGATCCACCGGGGAGCTGTTTTTT.

This clonotype was seen only a few times. This chain uses TRBV28 with TRBJ2-4, with 8 positions matching TRBD2. The V segment lost 7 bases and the J segment 6 bases; nucleotides outside the gene matches: 11. CDR1 is MDHEN and CDR2 is SYDVKM in the germline V gene. CDR3 size: 15 residues. Here the CDR3 reads CASTPAGDERNIQYF. CDR3 DNA: TGTGCCAGCACCCCAGCGGGGGATGAGAGAAACATTCAGTACTTC.

The V call is TRBV12-3 or TRBV12-4, the J call TRBJ2-1; TRBD1 matches 8 bases. V shed 7 bases and J 7 bases; nucleotides not matched to a gene: 6. The CDR3 consists of 13 residues. CDR3 bases: TGTGCCAGCAACCTCGACAGGGGAAATGAGCAGTTCTTC. Translation gives CASNLDRGNEQFF.

This clonotype was counted only a few times. The chain couples TRBV7-2 to TRBJ1-6, with a weak D call TRBD1 (5 bases). This CDR3 is built from 14 residues. V was clipped by 5 bases and J by 7 bases, with 12 bases between them. From germline, CDR1 is SGHTA and CDR2 FQGNSA. This CDR3 is CASSRDWGNSPLHF. The DNA of the CDR3 is TGTGCCAGCAGCCGGGACTGGGGGAATTCACCCCTCCACTTT.

The chain carries TRBV6-6 and TRBJ1-2, with TRBD1 as a possible D gene (6 bases). Germline V gene lookup returns CDR1 MNHNY and CDR2 SVGAGI (reference sequence). This CDR3 is 15 amino acids long. Between the trimmed V and J ends, which lost 3 bases and 5 bases, there was a span of 16 bases. The CDR3 region is CASSYSTPGEYGYTF. The CDR3 nucleotides are TGTGCCAGCAGTTATTCGACTCCAGGGGAATATGGCTACACCTTC.

This clonotype came up a few times. This sequence joins TRBV6-2 or TRBV6-3 and TRBJ2-5; TRBD1 might be the D (6 bases). Trimming stripped 0 bases from V and 0 bases from J, with 17 bases between. Germline V gene data show CDR1 as MNHEY and CDR2 as SVGEGT. This CDR3 spans 18 amino acids. CDR3 residues: CASSYSSQGFSNQETQYF. CDR3 in DNA: TGTGCCAGCAGTTACTCGAGTCAGGGGTTCTCCAACCAAGAGACCCAGTACTTC.

This clonotype showed up just a few times. The J gene is TRBJ2-3, the V gene TRBV7-9; D may be TRBD2 (7 bases). CDR3 length: 18 residues. V lost 2 bases and J lost 4, with 22 bases in between. Germline assignment: CDR1 SEHNR and CDR2 FQNEAQ (reference sequence). CDR3 sequence: CASSLPTLGGGLADTQYF. The CDR3 coding sequence is TGTGCCAGCAGCTTACCGACCTTGGGAGGGGGACTCGCAGATACGCAGTATTTT.

This clonotype was observed a handful of times. The chain carries TRBV11-2 and TRBJ2-7; D may match TRBD1 or TRBD2 (6 bases each). V was shortened by 7 bases and J by 2 bases, with 15 bases between the two germline ends. The CDR3 consists of 14 residues. Germline-derived CDR1 and CDR2 are SGHAT and FQNNGV. CDR3 in DNA: TGTGCCAGCACTGGCGGGACAAATACCTACGAGCAGTACTTC. Amino acids: CASTGGTNTYEQYF.

This sequence joins TRBV4-1 and TRBJ1-4; D unclear. The germline V gene encodes CDR1 MGHRA and CDR2 YSYEKL. CDR3 size: 14 residues. The V end was cut by 3 bases, the J end by 0 bases, with 5 bases between. As DNA, the CDR3 is TGCGCCAGCAGCCACAGAGCAACTAATGAAAAACTGTTTTTT. Its translation is CASSHRATNEKLFF.

The chain has TRBV12-3 or TRBV12-4 and TRBJ2-2, with 7 bases matching TRBD1. The CDR3 is made up of 14 amino acids. J gave up 5 bases and V 4 bases, and 4 bases lay outside the gene matches. DNA of the CDR3: TGTGCCAGCAGTTCTACAGGGGAAACCGGGGAGCTGTTTTTT. Its protein is CASSSTGETGELFF.